These 25 T cell receptor beta chains came from one sample sequenced in a study of T cells in women clearing cervical HPV infection. The protocol was immunoSEQ multiplex PCR, while the TCRdb copy is restricted to in-frame clones and leaves out a portion. Reported are about 30,000 clones; the ten largest clones contain 4.2%. Sample: blood buffy coat. These receptors all stem from a woman between 18 and 70 years old with a cervical HPV16 infection that either progressed to CIN3+ or cleared (not recorded which).

With regard to this clone: The CDR3 end falls 3 residues outside the read, so it is completed with the germline J gene. The chain joins TRBV6-2 or TRBV6-3 to TRBJ2-2, with TRBD2 identical over 13 bases. J was trimmed by 4 bases and V by 8 bases; bases with no gene match: 4. The CDR3 spans 15 residues. Germline V gene sequence: CDR1 MNHEY, CDR2 SVGEGT. The CDR3 region is CASGLAGDGTGELFF. Incomplete CDR3 DNA: TGTGCCAGCGGACTAGCGGGAGATGGCACCGGGGAG.

Turning to this clone: The observed sequence ends 3 residues before the CDR3 terminus, with the missing tail filled in from the germline J gene. This sequence joins TRBV7-2 and TRBJ2-1, with D possibly matching TRBD2 (6 bases). Germline V lookup: CDR1 SGHTA, CDR2 FQGNSA. The CDR3 spans 15 residues. V was shortened by 3 bases and J by 0 bases, with 9 bases between the two germline ends. CDR3 DNA, as far as it was read: TGTGCCAGCAGCTTCCGGGGGAGCTCCTACAATGAG. Amino acid sequence: CASSFRGSSYNE. The whole CDR3 protein reads CASSFRGSSYNEQFF.

Notes on this clone: The read terminates 3 residues ahead of where the CDR3 ends, so the germline J gene completes it. V and J are TRBV20-1 and TRBJ1-5; tentatively, D is TRBD1 (6 bases). The CDR3 spans 14 residues. Germline loops: CDR1 DFQATT, CDR2 SNEGSKA (reference sequence). V was shortened by 3 bases and J by 7 bases, with 16 bases between the two germline ends. The CDR3 bases that were read are TGCAGTGCTAGCCCCCCTAGGGGGGGACAGCCC. Translated, it gives CSASPPRGGQP. The entire CDR3 sequence reads CSASPPRGGQPQHF.

Concerning this clone: The read finishes 3 residues shy of the CDR3 end, and the germline J gene is used to complete it. This sequence joins TRBV10-3 and TRBJ1-1; TRBD1 aligns across 7 bases. The CDR3 has 13 amino acids. Germline trimming cut 6 bases from V and 4 bases from J; bases unmatched to any gene: 5. Germline CDR1 reads ENHRY; CDR2 reads SYGVKD. This chain's CDR3 is CAIRVGTATEAFF. Incomplete CDR3 DNA: TGTGCCATCAGAGTCGGGACAGCCACTGAA.

As to this clone: The read falls 3 residues short of the CDR3 end, and the missing part is taken from the germline J gene. The chain recombines TRBV5-6 with TRBJ2-7; TRBD1 aligns across 9 bases. Unmatched junction bases numbered 5, after V lost 3 bases and J lost 4 bases. CDR3 length: 14 residues. The V gene's germline CDR1 is SGHDT and CDR2 YYEEEE. CDR3 amino acids: CASSSPGQGYEQYF. CDR3 DNA, as far as it was read: TGTGCCAGCAGCTCCCCGGGACAGGGATACGAG.

As regards this clone: From the germline J gene comes the end of the CDR3, since the read stops 3 residues before it. The chain combines TRBV6-1 with TRBJ2-3; a possible D gene is TRBD2 (5 bases). V was cut by 3 bases and J by 3 bases, with 13 bases left in between. Germline V gives CDR1 MNHNS, CDR2 SASEGT. The length of the CDR3 is 15 residues. The CDR3 here is CASSEPGDGTDTQYF. The CDR3 bases that were read are TGTGCCAGCAGTGAGCCCGGGGATGGTACAGATACG.

For this clone: The read stops 3 residues short of the end of the CDR3; the missing end is completed from the germline J gene. This chain connects TRBV19 to TRBJ1-1; D ambiguous. The CDR3 consists of 13 residues. The germline V and J ends were trimmed by 4 bases and 1 base, with 7 bases remaining between them. Germline V gene sequence: CDR1 LNHDA, CDR2 SQIVND (reference sequence). CDR3 bases read: TGTGCCAGTAGTAGCCGACAGAACACTGAA. Protein: CASSSRQNTE. The CDR3 in full is CASSSRQNTEAFF.

In the case of this clone: The read ends 3 residues early relative to the CDR3; the germline J gene fills the gap. The V gene is TRBV20-1, the J gene TRBJ1-4; 11 bases are a match to TRBD1. The CDR3 covers 14 residues. V gave up 3 bases and J gave up 7 bases; unmatched junction bases: 4. CDR1 DFQATT and CDR2 SNEGSKA come from the germline V gene (reference sequence). CDR3 in amino acids: CSARWGQGGEKLFF. The covered CDR3 bases are TGCAGTGCTAGGTGGGGACAGGGGGGTGAAAAA.

As regards this clone: Sequencing ends 3 residues short of the CDR3 end; the germline J gene provides the rest. J is TRBJ1-5 and V is TRBV20-1; D is possibly TRBD1 (6 bases). The germline gives CDR1 DFQATT, CDR2 SNEGSKA (reference sequence). The CDR3 is 15 residues long. The V and J ends lost 6 bases and 0 bases respectively, with 15 bases between them. The CDR3 DNA, read in part, is TGCAGTGCAGGGACAAACTCCAATAGCAATCAGCCC. Protein sequence: CSAGTNSNSNQP. In full, the CDR3 is CSAGTNSNSNQPQHF.

As to this clone: With the read ending 3 residues before the CDR3 end, the germline J gene is used to fill in that end. V usage is TRBV29-1 and J usage is TRBJ1-2; TRBD1 is a possible D gene (5 bases). This CDR3 has 13 residues. In germline, CDR1 is SQVTM, CDR2 ANQGSEA. The CDR3 bases that were read are TGCAGCGTCGCCCCTCCTGCAGGGAAGGGC. Translated: CSVAPPAGKG. The whole CDR3 protein reads CSVAPPAGKGYTF.

CDR3 loop: CASSLLAGGSYNEQFF. CDR3 DNA, as far as it was read: TGTGCCAGCAGCTTATTAGCGGGCGGCTCCTACAATGAG. The V and J genes are TRBV7-8 and TRBJ2-1, with 7 bases aligning to TRBD2. The observed sequence ends 3 residues before the CDR3 terminus, with the missing tail filled in from the germline J gene. The CDR3 has 16 residues. V trimming: 2 bases; J trimming: 0 bases; junction bases outside the gene matches: 4. The germline V gene has CDR1 SGHVS and CDR2 FQNEAQ.

In the case of this clone: Coverage ceases 3 residues before the CDR3 finishes, and the germline J gene fills in the end. The rearrangement links TRBV10-3 to TRBJ2-3; 11 nucleotides line up with TRBD1. CDR3 length: 18 amino acids. Germline CDR1 and CDR2: ENHRY and SYGVKD. The junction had 10 bases not matched to a gene; V was cut back by 4 bases and J by 1 base. The CDR3 reads CAISGGQGAPPGTDTQYF. CDR3 DNA, as far as it was read: TGTGCCATCAGTGGAGGACAGGGGGCTCCGCCGGGCACAGATACG.

Turning to this clone: The read terminates 3 residues before the CDR3 end, so the remaining end is supplied by the germline J gene. The chain joins TRBV7-6 to TRBJ2-4, with 7 positions matching TRBD1. Germline loops: CDR1 SGHVS, CDR2 FNYEAQ. The CDR3 totals 14 residues. The covered CDR3 bases are TGTGCCAGCAGCTTAGCGTCTCAGGGGGATGGT. Translation: CASSLASQGDG. The whole CDR3 is CASSLASQGDGQYF.

As concerns this clone: The read gets to within 3 residues of the CDR3 end, and the germline J gene fills in the rest. V is TRBV11-2 and J is TRBJ2-3; the D gene is possibly TRBD1 (6 bases). This CDR3 has 14 amino acids. Per germline, CDR1 SGHAT and CDR2 FQNNGV. Trimming left V 4 bases short and J 1 base short, with 9 bases between. CDR3 sequence: CASSSGHGTDTQYF. Partial CDR3 DNA: TGTGCCAGCAGCTCGGGACACGGCACAGATACG.

Remarks on this clone: With the read ending 3 residues before the CDR3 end, the germline J gene is used to fill in that end. This rearrangement joins TRBV5-1 to TRBJ2-5, with 7 bases aligning to TRBD1. This CDR3 is built from 15 residues. V lost 4 bases, J lost 4 bases, and 10 bases stayed unmatched. The germline CDR1 and CDR2 sequences are SGHRS and YFSETQ. This CDR3 reads CASSPGQFLRETQYF. The covered CDR3 bases are TGCGCCAGCAGCCCGGGACAGTTCCTGAGAGAGACC.

Points on this clone: The read halts 3 residues ahead of the CDR3 end, with the missing end drawn from the germline J gene. This chain connects TRBV5-5 to TRBJ2-3, with D unresolved. CDR3 size: 14 residues. Germline lookup yields CDR1 SGHKS and CDR2 YYEKEE (reference sequence). The V end lost 4 bases, the J end lost 5 bases, and 14 bases lay between the germline ends. CDR3: CASSIGLGGDTQYF. The sequenced part of the CDR3 DNA is TGTGCCAGCAGCATCGGGTTGGGTGGAGATACG.

Points on this clone: Coverage ceases 3 residues before the CDR3 finishes, and the germline J gene fills in the end. This chain links TRBV5-1 with TRBJ2-2, with 14 bases matching TRBD2. The V and J ends lost 7 bases and 0 bases, in that order; junction bases with no gene match: 2. The CDR3 covers 16 residues. Per the germline V gene, CDR1 is SGHRS and CDR2 is YFSETQ. The covered CDR3 bases are TGCGCCAGCCGACTAGCGGGAGGGCCGAACACCGGGGAG. This translates into CASRLAGGPNTGE. Given in full, the CDR3 is CASRLAGGPNTGELFF.

Of note for this clone: Read coverage stops 3 residues before the CDR3 terminus; the germline J gene supplies the remainder. V usage is TRBV7-3 and J usage is TRBJ2-7, with D tentatively TRBD1 (5 bases). V lost 0 bases and J lost 0, with 12 bases in between. Germline CDR1 reads SGHTA; CDR2 reads FQGTGA. The CDR3 sequence is 16 residues long. CDR3 DNA (partial): TGTGCCAGCAGCTTAACCCAGAGGACAAGCTCCTACGAG. Protein: CASSLTQRTSSYE. The whole CDR3 protein is CASSLTQRTSSYEQYF.

Comment on this clone: The CDR3 end falls 3 residues outside the read, so it is completed with the germline J gene. V and J are TRBV12-3 or TRBV12-4 and TRBJ2-1; the D call may be TRBD1 or TRBD2 (6 bases each). V was pared by 5 bases and J by 6 bases, with 17 bases between. This CDR3 has 15 amino acids. The CDR3 DNA, read in part, is TGTGCCAGCAGTAGGCAACAGGGAGGTCGCAATGAG. It codes for CASSRQQGGRNE. The whole CDR3 is CASSRQQGGRNEQFF.

The CDR3 bases that were read are TGTGCCAGCAGCTTAGTAGCGGGGGGCGAGACC. Protein product: CASSLVAGGET. In full, the CDR3 reads CASSLVAGGETQYF. This chain links TRBV7-2 with TRBJ2-5, with TRBD2 identical over 10 bases. The read stops 3 residues short of the end of the CDR3; the missing end is completed from the germline J gene. The CDR3 loop spans 14 amino acids. The germline V gene has CDR1 SGHTA and CDR2 FQGNSA. Trimming cost V 1 base and J 5 bases; bases outside gene matches: 1.

A word on this clone: The sequenced fragment ends 3 residues before the CDR3 boundary, so the rest is inferred from the germline J gene. V and J are TRBV6-2 or TRBV6-3 and TRBJ2-3; TRBD2 matches at 8 bases. Germline-derived CDR1 and CDR2 are MNHEY and SVGEGT. The CDR3 contains 17 residues. V dropped 5 bases and J dropped 1; count of bases not matched to a gene: 11. This CDR3 is CASSNWDSGIGTDTQYF. The CDR3 bases that were read are TGTGCCAGCAGTAACTGGGATAGCGGGATCGGCACAGATACG.

About this clone itself: The sequence runs out 3 residues before the end of the CDR3; the remainder is reconstructed from the germline J gene. The chain combines TRBV12-5 with TRBJ2-5, with 9 bases identical to TRBD1. Unmatched junction bases numbered 10, after V lost 3 bases and J lost 2 bases. The germline V gene has CDR1 LGHNT and CDR2 FRNRAP. The CDR3 spans 17 residues. The CDR3 protein is CASGFHRGLASQETQYF. The sequenced part of the CDR3 DNA is TGTGCTAGTGGTTTCCACAGGGGGCTAGCGTCACAAGAGACC.

Details on this clone: Read sequence stops 3 residues before the CDR3 end, and the germline J gene provides the missing end. The rearrangement uses TRBV2 and TRBJ1-1; 11 nucleotides align to TRBD1. Trimming took 7 bases from V and 5 from J; bases not matched to a gene: 3. There are 13 residues in the CDR3. Germline V CDR1 and CDR2: SNHLY, FYNNEI. The CDR3: CASNGQGATEAFF. The CDR3 bases that were read are TGTGCCAGCAATGGACAGGGGGCAACTGAA.

Concerning this clone: A read error may produce the germline difference seen at one junction end. The read halts 3 residues ahead of the CDR3 end, with the missing end drawn from the germline J gene. This chain connects TRBV5-1 to TRBJ1-1; D not certain. Germline loops: CDR1 SGHRS, CDR2 YFSETQ. This CDR3 spans 12 amino acids. Partial CDR3 DNA: TGCGCCAGCAGCTTGTATAACAGTGAA. This encodes CASSLYNSE. The complete CDR3 protein is CASSLYNSEAFF.

This CDR3 is CAISQGASYNEQFF. The sequenced part of the CDR3 DNA is TGTGCCATTTCACAGGGCGCATCCTACAATGAG. This rearrangement joins TRBV6-2 or TRBV6-3 to TRBJ2-1, with D possibly TRBD1 on 6 matching bases. From the germline J gene comes the end of the CDR3, since the read stops 3 residues before it. V shed 10 bases and J shed 1 base, with 14 bases lying between them. The CDR3 totals 14 residues. Germline V gene sequence: CDR1 MNHEY, CDR2 SVGEGT.